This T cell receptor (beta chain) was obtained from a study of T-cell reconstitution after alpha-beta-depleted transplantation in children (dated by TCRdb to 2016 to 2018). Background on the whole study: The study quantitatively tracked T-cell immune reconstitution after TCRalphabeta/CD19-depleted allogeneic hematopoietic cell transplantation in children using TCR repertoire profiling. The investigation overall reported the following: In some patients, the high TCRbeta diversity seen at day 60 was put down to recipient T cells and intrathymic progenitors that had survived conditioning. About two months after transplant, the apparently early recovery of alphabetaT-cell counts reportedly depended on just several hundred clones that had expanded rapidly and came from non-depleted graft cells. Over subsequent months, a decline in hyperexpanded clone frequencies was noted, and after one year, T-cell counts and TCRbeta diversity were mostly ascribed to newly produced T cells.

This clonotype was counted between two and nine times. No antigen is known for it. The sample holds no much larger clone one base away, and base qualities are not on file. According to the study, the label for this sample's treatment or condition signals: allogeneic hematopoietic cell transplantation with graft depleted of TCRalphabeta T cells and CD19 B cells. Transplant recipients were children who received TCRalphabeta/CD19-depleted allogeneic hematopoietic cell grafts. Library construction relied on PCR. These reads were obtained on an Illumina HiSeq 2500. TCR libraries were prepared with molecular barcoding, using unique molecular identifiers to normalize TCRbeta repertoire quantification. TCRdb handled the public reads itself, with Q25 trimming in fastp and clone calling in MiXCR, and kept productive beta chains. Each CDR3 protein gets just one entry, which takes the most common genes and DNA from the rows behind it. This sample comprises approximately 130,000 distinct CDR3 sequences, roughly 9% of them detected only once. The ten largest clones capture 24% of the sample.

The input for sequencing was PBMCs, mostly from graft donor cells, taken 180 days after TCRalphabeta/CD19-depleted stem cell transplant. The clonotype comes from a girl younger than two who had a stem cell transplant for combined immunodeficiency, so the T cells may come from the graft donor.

The nucleotide sequence reads as follows: TGCAGTGCTCCTTATCGGGGGGCCAACGTCCTGACTTTC. It translates as CSAPYRGANVLTF. Recombination connected TRBV20-1 to TRBJ2-6; the D segment cannot be called with confidence. The CDR3 spans 13 residues, from the cysteine through the phenylalanine. Just CDR3 DNA is preserved here, 39 bases in frame from base 1. Sequences DFQATT (CDR1) and SNEGSKA (CDR2) are obtained from the germline V gene (reference sequence). V and J are truncated by 5 bases and 4 bases respectively, leaving an intervening sequence of 9 bases.